This T cell receptor beta chain was recorded in a study of T cell clonality in common variable immunodeficiency. The study's findings and limits: CVID subjects showed higher TCRbeta clonality than healthy controls. Fewer TCRbeta clones were shared among CVID subjects than controls.

Donors gave roughly 5 to 8.5 ml heparinized peripheral whole blood. Control and CVID samples contributed equal amounts of genomic DNA. Method: immunoSEQ multiplex PCR; TCRdb's copy keeps in-frame clones and lacks some. Listed for the sample are about 47,000 clones, none seen a single time. Germline lookup yields CDR1 SGHRS and CDR2 YFSETQ. The CDR3 covers 16 residues. For this clone: As yet, its antigen is unknown. The CDR3 is cut off 3 residues early in the read; its end comes from the germline J gene.

This TCR derives from a person between 18 and 75 years old in good health. Sequenced input: peripheral blood mononuclear cells. This chain uses TRBV5-1 with TRBJ2-4, with TRBD2 matching 7 bases. The CDR3 sequence is CASSLSLTGGSEAQYF. CDR3 DNA (partial): TGCGCCAGCAGCTTGTCATTAACCGGGGGGTCCGAGGCT.